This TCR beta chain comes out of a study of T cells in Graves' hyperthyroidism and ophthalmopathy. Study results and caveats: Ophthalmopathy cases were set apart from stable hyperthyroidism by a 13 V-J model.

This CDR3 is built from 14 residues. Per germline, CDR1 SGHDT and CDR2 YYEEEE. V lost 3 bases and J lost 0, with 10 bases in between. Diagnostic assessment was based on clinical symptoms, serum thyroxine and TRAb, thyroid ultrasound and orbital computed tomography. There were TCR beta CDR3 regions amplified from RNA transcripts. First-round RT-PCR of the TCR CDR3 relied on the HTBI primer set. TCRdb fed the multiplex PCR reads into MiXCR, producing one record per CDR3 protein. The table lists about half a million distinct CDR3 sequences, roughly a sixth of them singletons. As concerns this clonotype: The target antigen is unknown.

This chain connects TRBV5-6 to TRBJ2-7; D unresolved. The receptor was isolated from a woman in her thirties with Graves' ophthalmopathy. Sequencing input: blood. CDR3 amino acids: CASSYLPSSYEQYF. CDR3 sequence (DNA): TGTGCCAGCAGCTATTTACCGAGCTCCTACGAGCAGTACTTC.